The sequence of this T cell receptor beta chain was determined in a study of identical twins. The CDR3 consists of 16 residues. V shed 6 bases, J shed 2 bases, and the junction held 4 bases outside the gene matches. Study findings and constraints: Beta out-of-frame sequences showed weaker excess twin sharing. There was an excess of low generation probability in the out-of-frame alpha sequences that twins shared.

This clonotype was seen more than once but under ten times. No antigen is known for it. TCRdb ran MiXCR on the 5' RACE reads and lists one entry per CDR3 protein. The sample lists hundreds of thousands of distinct CDR3 sequences, about an eighth occurring once. The chain has TRBV12-3 or TRBV12-4 and TRBJ2-1; 13 positions match TRBD2. This TCR was recovered from a young woman in good health. Sequenced input: memory (CD45RO+) T cells sorted from blood. The CDR3 DNA reads as TGTGCCAGCAGGGGGACTAGCGGGAATCCCTACAATGAGCAGTTCTTC. Amino acids: CASRGTSGNPYNEQFF.